One and the same sample provided the 4 T cell receptor beta chains below, sequenced in a study of cytomegalovirus exposure and HLA in healthy donors. Primers included in the PCR were 60 Vbeta and 13 Jbeta primers. TCRdb keeps only in-frame clones here, not all; method: immunoSEQ multiplex PCR. This table holds a few hundred thousand clones, around four fifths found once. The sequencing input was PBMCs. The receptors were gathered from a woman aged 40-49 years in good health and CMV-seropositive.

The chain links TRBV7-3 to TRBJ2-3, with TRBD2 matching over 11 bases. The CDR3 is 12 residues long. Germline CDR1 and CDR2: SGHTA and FQGTGA. The junction had 2 bases not matched to a gene; V was cut back by 4 bases and J by 11 bases. The CDR3 sequence: CASSSTSGRQYF. CDR3 bases: TGTGCCAGCAGCTCTACTAGCGGGAGGCAGTATTTT.

This clone was observed a few times. The chain is built from TRBV28 and TRBJ1-5; 7 bases are shared with TRBD1. Germline lookup yields CDR1 MDHEN and CDR2 SYDVKM. V shed 6 bases, J shed 0 bases, and the junction held 5 bases outside the gene matches. The CDR3 covers 15 residues. The CDR3 spells CASRGGQISNQPQHF. The CDR3 bases are TGTGCCAGCAGAGGGGGACAGATTAGCAATCAGCCCCAGCATTTT.

The chain uses TRBV7-8 and TRBJ2-7; 11 bases align to TRBD2. CDR1 and CDR2 from the germline V gene are SGHVS and FQNEAQ. The CDR3 is 18 residues long. J gave up 2 bases and V 0 bases, and 9 bases lay outside the gene matches. The chain's CDR3 is CASSLAPPTSGAPYEQYF. The CDR3 DNA is TGTGCCAGCAGCTTAGCGCCGCCGACTAGCGGGGCCCCCTACGAGCAGTACTTC. Looking up the rest from reference TRBV7-8 and TRBJ2-7 gives the full variable domain: GAGVSQSPRYKVAKRGQDVALRCDPISGHVSLFWYQQALGQGPEFLTYFQNEAQLDKSGLPSDRFFAERPEGSVSTLKIQRTQQEDSAVYLCASSLAPPTSGAPYEQYFGPGTRLTVT.

This clone was observed a single time. V gene TRBV6-1 combines with J gene TRBJ2-7, with D perhaps matching TRBD1 (5 bases). Germline CDR1 reads MNHNS; CDR2 reads SASEGT. V was pared by 0 bases and J by 4 bases, with 13 bases between. CDR3 length: 15 residues. In nucleotides, the CDR3 is TGTGCCAGCAGTGAAGCTGCCGACAGAGTATACGAGCAGTACTTC. This sequence encodes CASSEAADRVYEQYF.